This TCR beta chain originates from a study of OX40 agonist ivuxolimab in advanced cancers. Study as a whole: Those enrolled were approximately 78% male, with a mean age of around 60 years and ages from roughly 20 to 85. Two cutaneous melanoma patients and one hepatocellular carcinoma patient, three in all, had partial responses. Overall study results and limits: At doses 0.1 to 3.0 mg/kg, CD4+ and CD8+ clones expanded. Expanded peripheral T-cell antigen specificity went undetermined.

This clone was counted only a few times. Its matching antigen is unknown. Assay used: immunoSEQ multiplex PCR; TCRdb lists only in-frame clones, some missing. The sample comprises roughly 93,000 clones, around 92% of which are singletons, and 0.51% rests with the top ten. V lost 3 bases, J lost 1 base, and 13 bases lay in between. The V gene's germline CDR1 is SGHRS and CDR2 YFSETQ. The CDR3 covers 15 residues. The chain couples TRBV5-1 to TRBJ1-1; D is uncertain. The input for sequencing was CD4+ or CD8+ T cells sorted from blood, taken in a trial of the OX40 agonist ivuxolimab. The source of this sequence is an adult with an advanced solid tumor such as melanoma, head and neck, liver or kidney cancer. Here the CDR3 DNA reads TGCGCCAGCAGCTCTAAAACCGGGCCGAACACTGAAGCTTTCTTT. Its translation: CASSSKTGPNTEAFF.